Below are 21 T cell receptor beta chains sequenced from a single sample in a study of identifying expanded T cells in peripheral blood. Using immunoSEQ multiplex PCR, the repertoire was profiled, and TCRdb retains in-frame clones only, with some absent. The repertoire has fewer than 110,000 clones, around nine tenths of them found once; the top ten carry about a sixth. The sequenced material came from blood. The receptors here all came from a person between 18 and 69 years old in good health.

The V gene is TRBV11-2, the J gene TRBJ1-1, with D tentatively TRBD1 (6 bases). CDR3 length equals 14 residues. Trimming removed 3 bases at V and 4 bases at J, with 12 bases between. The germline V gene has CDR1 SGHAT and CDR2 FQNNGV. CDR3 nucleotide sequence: TGTGCCAGCAGCTTCAGGGGCGCGATCACTGAAGCTTTCTTT. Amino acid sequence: CASSFRGAITEAFF. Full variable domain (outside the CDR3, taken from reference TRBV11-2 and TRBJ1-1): EAGVAQSPRYKIIEKRQSVAFWCNPISGHATLYWYQQILGQGPKLLIQFQNNGVVDDSQLPKDRFSAERLKGVDSTLKIQPAKLEDSAVYLCASSFRGAITEAFFGQGTRLTVV.

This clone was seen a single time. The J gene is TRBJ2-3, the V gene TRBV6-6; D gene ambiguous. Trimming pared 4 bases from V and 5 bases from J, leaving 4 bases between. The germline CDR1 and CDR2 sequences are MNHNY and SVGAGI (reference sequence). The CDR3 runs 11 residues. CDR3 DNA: TGTGCCAGCAGTTTTCGAGATACGCAGTATTTT. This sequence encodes CASSFRDTQYF.

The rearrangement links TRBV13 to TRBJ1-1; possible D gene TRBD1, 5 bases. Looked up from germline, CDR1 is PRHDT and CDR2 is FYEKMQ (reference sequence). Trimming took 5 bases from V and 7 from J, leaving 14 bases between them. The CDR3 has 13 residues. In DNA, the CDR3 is TGTGCCAGCAGCGAATCGATCCAGGGTGAAGCTTTCTTT. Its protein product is CASSESIQGEAFF.

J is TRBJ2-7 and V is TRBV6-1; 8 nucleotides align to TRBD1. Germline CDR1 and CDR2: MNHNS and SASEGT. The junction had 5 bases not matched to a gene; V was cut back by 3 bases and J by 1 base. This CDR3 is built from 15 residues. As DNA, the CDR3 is TGTGCCAGCAGTGATACCGGGACAGGATCCTACGAGCAGTACTTC. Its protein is CASSDTGTGSYEQYF.

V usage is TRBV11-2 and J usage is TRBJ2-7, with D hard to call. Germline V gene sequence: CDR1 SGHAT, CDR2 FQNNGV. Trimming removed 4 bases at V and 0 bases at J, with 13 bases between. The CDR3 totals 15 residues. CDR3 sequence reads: CASSWREGPSYEQYF. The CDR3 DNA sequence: TGTGCCAGCAGCTGGCGAGAAGGACCCTCCTACGAGCAGTACTTC.

The CDR3 protein is CASSPRSSSGANEKLFF. The CDR3 DNA is TGTGCCAGCAGCCCTCGTAGTTCATCCGGGGCCAATGAAAAACTGTTTTTT. The chain uses TRBV13 and TRBJ1-4, with a possible D match to TRBD1 (5 bases). V lost 5 bases and J 5 bases, leaving 21 bases between the germline ends. CDR1 is PRHDT and CDR2 is FYEKMQ in the germline V gene (reference sequence). This CDR3 region has 17 residues.

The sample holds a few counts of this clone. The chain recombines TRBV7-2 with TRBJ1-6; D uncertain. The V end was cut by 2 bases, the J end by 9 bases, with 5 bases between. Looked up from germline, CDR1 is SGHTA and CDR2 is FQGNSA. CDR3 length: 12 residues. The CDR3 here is CASSLLGSPLHF. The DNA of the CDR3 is TGTGCCAGCAGCTTATTAGGTTCACCCCTCCACTTT. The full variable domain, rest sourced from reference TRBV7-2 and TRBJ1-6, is GAGVSQSPSNKVTEKGKDVELRCDPISGHTALYWYRQSLGQGLEFLIYFQGNSAPDKSGLPSDRFSAERTGGSVSTLTIQRTQQEDSAVYLCASSLLGSPLHFGNGTRLTVT.

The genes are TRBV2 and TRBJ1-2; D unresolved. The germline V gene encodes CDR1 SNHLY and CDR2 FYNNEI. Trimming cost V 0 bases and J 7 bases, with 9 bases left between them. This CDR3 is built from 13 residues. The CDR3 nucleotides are TGTGCCAGCAGTGAAGCATTGGCCCGTGGCTACACCTTC. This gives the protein CASSEALARGYTF.

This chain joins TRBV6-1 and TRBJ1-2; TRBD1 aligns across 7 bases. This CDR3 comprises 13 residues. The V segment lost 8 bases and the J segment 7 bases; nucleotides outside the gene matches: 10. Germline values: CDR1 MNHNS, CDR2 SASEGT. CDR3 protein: CASREGGAGGYTF. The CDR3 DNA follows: TGTGCCAGCCGAGAAGGGGGCGCAGGTGGCTACACCTTC.

For the CDR3, the DNA is TGTGCCAGCAGTGAATCGGGACAGTCGGCTTACGAGCAGTACTTC. It yields the protein CASSESGQSAYEQYF. The V call is TRBV2, the J call TRBJ2-7, with 7 nucleotides matching TRBD1. Germline CDR1 and CDR2: SNHLY and FYNNEI. The CDR3 sequence is 15 residues long. Losses at the gene ends were 2 bases for V and 4 bases for J; bases not matched to a gene: 8. The full variable domain, completed using reference TRBV2 and TRBJ2-7, is EPEVTQTPSHQVTQMGQEVILRCVPISNHLYFYWYRQILGQKVEFLVSFYNNEISEKSEIFDDQFSVERPDGSNFTLKIRSTKLEDSAMYFCASSESGQSAYEQYFGPGTRLTVT.

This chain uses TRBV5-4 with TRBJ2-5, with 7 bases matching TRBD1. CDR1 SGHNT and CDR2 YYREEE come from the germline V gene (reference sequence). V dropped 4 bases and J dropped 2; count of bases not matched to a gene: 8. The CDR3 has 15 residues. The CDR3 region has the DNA TGTGCCAGCAGCCCGCCCGGGACAGAACAAGAGACCCAGTACTTC. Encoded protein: CASSPPGTEQETQYF.

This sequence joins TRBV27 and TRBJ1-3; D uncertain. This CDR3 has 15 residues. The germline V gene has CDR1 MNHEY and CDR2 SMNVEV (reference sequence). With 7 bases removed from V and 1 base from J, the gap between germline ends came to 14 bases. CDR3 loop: CASTAIRLSGNTIYF. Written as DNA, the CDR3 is TGTGCCAGCACCGCGATCCGGCTATCTGGAAACACCATATATTTT.

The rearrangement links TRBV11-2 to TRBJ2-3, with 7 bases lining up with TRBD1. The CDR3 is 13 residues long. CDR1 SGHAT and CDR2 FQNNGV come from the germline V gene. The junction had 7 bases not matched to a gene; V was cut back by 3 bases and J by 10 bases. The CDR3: CASSLETGMAQYF. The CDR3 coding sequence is TGTGCCAGCAGCTTGGAGACAGGGATGGCGCAGTATTTT.

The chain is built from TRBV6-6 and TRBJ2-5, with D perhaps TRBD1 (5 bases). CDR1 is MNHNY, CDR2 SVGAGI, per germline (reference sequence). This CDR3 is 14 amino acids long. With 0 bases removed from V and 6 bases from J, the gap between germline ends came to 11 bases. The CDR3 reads CASSYSRGAKTQYF. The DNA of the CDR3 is TGTGCCAGCAGTTACTCAAGGGGCGCGAAGACCCAGTACTTC.

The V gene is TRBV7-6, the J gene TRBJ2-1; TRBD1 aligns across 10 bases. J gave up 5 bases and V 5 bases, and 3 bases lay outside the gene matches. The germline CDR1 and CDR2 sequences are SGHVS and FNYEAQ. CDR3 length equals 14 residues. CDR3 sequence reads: CASSKGTGDNEQFF. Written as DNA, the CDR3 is TGTGCCAGCAGCAAAGGGACAGGGGACAATGAGCAGTTCTTC.

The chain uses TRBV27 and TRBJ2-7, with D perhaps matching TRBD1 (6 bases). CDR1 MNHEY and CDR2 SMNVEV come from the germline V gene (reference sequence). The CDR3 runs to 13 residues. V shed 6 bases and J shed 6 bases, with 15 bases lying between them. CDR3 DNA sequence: TGTGCCAGCAGGGGGGCAGGGTGGGCCGAGCAGTACTTC. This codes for CASRGAGWAEQYF.

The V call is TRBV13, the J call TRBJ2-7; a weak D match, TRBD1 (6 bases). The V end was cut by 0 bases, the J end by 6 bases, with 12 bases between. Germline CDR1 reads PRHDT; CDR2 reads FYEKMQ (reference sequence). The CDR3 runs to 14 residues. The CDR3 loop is CASSLGVVRGEQYF. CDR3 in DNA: TGTGCCAGCAGCTTAGGAGTAGTCAGGGGCGAGCAGTACTTC.

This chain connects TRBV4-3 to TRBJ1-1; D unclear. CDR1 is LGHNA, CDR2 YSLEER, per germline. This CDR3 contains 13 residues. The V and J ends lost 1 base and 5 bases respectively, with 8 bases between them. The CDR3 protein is CASSQGDGTEAFF. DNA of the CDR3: TGCGCCAGCAGCCAAGGCGATGGGACTGAAGCTTTCTTT.

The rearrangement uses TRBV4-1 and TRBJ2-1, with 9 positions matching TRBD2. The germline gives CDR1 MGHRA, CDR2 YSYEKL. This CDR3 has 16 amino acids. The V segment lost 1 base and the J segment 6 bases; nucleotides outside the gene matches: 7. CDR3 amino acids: CASSQGAGGRRNEQFF. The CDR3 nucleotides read TGCGCCAGCAGCCAAGGGGCGGGGGGGCGTCGCAATGAGCAGTTCTTC.

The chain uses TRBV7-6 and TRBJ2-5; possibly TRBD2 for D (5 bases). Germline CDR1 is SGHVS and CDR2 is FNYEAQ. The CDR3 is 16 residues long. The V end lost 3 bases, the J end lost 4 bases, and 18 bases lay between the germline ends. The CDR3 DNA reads TGTGCCAGCAGCTTTGGCGGGTATAGTCCTCGAGAGACCCAGTACTTC. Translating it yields CASSFGGYSPRETQYF.

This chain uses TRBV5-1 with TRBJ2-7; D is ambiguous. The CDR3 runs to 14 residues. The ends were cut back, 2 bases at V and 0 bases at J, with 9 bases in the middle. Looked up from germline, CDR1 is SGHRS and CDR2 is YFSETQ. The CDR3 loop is CASSLGPPSYEQYF. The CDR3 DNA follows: TGCGCCAGCAGCTTAGGGCCCCCCTCCTACGAGCAGTACTTC.